Listed below are T cell receptor beta chains from one sample, sequenced in a study of blood T cell repertoires in COVID-19. Assay used: immunoSEQ multiplex PCR; TCRdb lists only in-frame clones, some missing. Among about 190,000 clones listed, roughly 78% were seen once. The sample comprised peripheral blood. These receptors all stem from a woman of 80 years or more with active or convalescent COVID-19. Both conserved end residues are part of each CDR3. D genes are given only for firm matches. Some rows mark clone size as missing; the rest say once, few, many or name a class of expanded clone.

V,size,J,D,CDR3,DNA
TRBV4-1,many,TRBJ1-4,TRBD1,CASSQSDPGQFSEKLFF,TGCGCCAGCAGCCAATCAGACCCGGGACAGTTTAGTGAAAAACTGTTTTTT
TRBV2,few,TRBJ1-2,TRBD1,CASATGGYGYTF,TGTGCCAGCGCTACAGGGGGCTATGGCTACACCTTC
TRBV7-2,.,TRBJ2-1,TRBD1,CASSLDRGEYNEQFF,TGTGCCAGCAGCCTTGACAGGGGAGAGTACAATGAGCAGTTCTTC
TRBV3-1/TRBV3-2,.,TRBJ1-2,.,CASSSTGRGYTF,TGTGCCAGCAGCTCTACAGGTAGGGGCTACACCTTC
TRBV11-2,.,TRBJ1-1,TRBD1,CASSPPNRGGTEAFF,TGTGCCAGCAGCCCCCCGAACAGGGGTGGGACTGAAGCTTTCTTT
TRBV5-4,.,TRBJ2-2,TRBD2,CASMASGGANTGELFF,TGTGCCAGCATGGCCAGCGGGGGCGCGAACACCGGGGAGCTGTTTTTT
TRBV2,.,TRBJ1-1,.,CASRPESGGTEAFF,TGTGCCAGCAGACCAGAATCGGGGGGCACTGAAGCTTTCTTT
TRBV5-8,.,TRBJ2-5,TRBD1,CASSLDRDRGRETQYF,TGTGCCAGCAGCTTGGACCGGGACAGGGGGCGAGAGACCCAGTACTTC
TRBV18,.,TRBJ1-2,TRBD1,CASSPTGGDGYTF,TGTGCCAGCTCACCGACAGGGGGTGATGGCTACACCTTC
TRBV5-1,.,TRBJ2-5,.,CASSLDWGAVVRISGTQYF,TGCGCCAGCAGCCTCGATTGGGGCGCGGTGGTTCGGATTTCGGGGACCCAGTACTTC
TRBV12-3/TRBV12-4,.,TRBJ1-5,.,CASSLGENQPQHF,TGTGCCAGCAGTTTAGGGGAGAATCAGCCCCAGCATTTT
TRBV7-7,.,TRBJ2-2,TRBD2,CASSLALRGANTGELFF,TGTGCTAGCAGCTTAGCGTTGCGGGGGGCGAACACCGGGGAGCTGTTTTTT
TRBV27,.,TRBJ2-1,TRBD1,CASSLTGARDEQFF,TGTGCCAGCAGTTTGACAGGGGCGAGGGATGAGCAGTTCTTC